Listed below are T cell receptor beta chains from one sample, sequenced in a study of T-cell memory formation after mild COVID-19. TCRdb analysed the 5' RACE reads with MiXCR anew, one entry per CDR3 protein. The sample carries approximately 440,000 distinct CDR3 sequences, around 18% recorded once. Sequenced: PBMCs or a T cell subset sorted from them (not recorded which). The receptor source for this set is an adult woman who had mild COVID-19 (a few samples of this study predate the infection). Cell type and time point are not known. Each CDR3 is given without its conserved first and last residue. The order of the fields is J gene, V gene, CDR3 protein.

J gene: TRBJ2-2; V gene: TRBV5-6; CDR3 protein: ASIYGGTNTGELF
J gene: TRBJ2-2; V gene: TRBV5-1; CDR3 protein: ASSFQGPNTGELF
J gene: TRBJ2-1; V gene: TRBV29-1; CDR3 protein: SGTRDRDPYNEQF
J gene: TRBJ2-7; V gene: TRBV11-2; CDR3 protein: ASREDRLAYEQY
J gene: TRBJ2-3; V gene: TRBV7-9; CDR3 protein: ASSSGGDIHTQY
J gene: TRBJ1-1; V gene: TRBV7-9; CDR3 protein: ASRHPQDTEAF
J gene: TRBJ2-5; V gene: TRBV13; CDR3 protein: ASSSRLAGVDETQY
J gene: TRBJ1-2; V gene: TRBV7-9; CDR3 protein: ASSKDPAQTRGYT
J gene: TRBJ2-1; V gene: TRBV7-9; CDR3 protein: ASSLVSTYNEQF
J gene: TRBJ2-1; V gene: TRBV6-6; CDR3 protein: ASSRRTSGDRF
J gene: TRBJ2-7; V gene: TRBV7-8; CDR3 protein: ASSHGLLGEQY
J gene: TRBJ2-7; V gene: TRBV7-9; CDR3 protein: ASSEYRGNSYEQY
J gene: TRBJ1-2; V gene: TRBV12-3/TRBV12-4; CDR3 protein: ASSADRGLGYT
J gene: TRBJ2-7; V gene: TRBV29-1; CDR3 protein: SVESGRDYEQY
J gene: TRBJ2-2; V gene: TRBV24-1; CDR3 protein: ATRPGGTGELF
J gene: TRBJ2-3; V gene: TRBV5-1; CDR3 protein: ASSLLPSGSAADTQY
J gene: TRBJ2-7; V gene: TRBV7-9; CDR3 protein: ASQEQGVSYEQY
J gene: TRBJ2-7; V gene: TRBV20-1; CDR3 protein: SVLPSGSYEQY
J gene: TRBJ2-7; V gene: TRBV7-9; CDR3 protein: ASSPREGSTYEQY
J gene: TRBJ2-3; V gene: TRBV9; CDR3 protein: ASSEGLAGVDTQY
J gene: TRBJ1-2; V gene: TRBV4-1; CDR3 protein: ASSQWTDFQYGYT
J gene: TRBJ2-1; V gene: TRBV4-2; CDR3 protein: ASSQPQGLAGGGGEQF
J gene: TRBJ2-6; V gene: TRBV7-3; CDR3 protein: ASSPFPPSGANVLT
J gene: TRBJ1-1; V gene: TRBV5-1; CDR3 protein: ASSADTTNTEAF